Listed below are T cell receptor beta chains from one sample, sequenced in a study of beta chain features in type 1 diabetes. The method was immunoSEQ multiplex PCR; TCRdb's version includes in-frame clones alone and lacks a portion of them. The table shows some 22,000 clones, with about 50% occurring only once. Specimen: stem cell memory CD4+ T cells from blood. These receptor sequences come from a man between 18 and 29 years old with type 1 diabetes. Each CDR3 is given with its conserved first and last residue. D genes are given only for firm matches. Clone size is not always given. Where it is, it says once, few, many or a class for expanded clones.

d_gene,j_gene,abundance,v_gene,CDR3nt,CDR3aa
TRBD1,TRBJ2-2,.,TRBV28,TGTGCCAGCAGGGACTCCGGGACAGGGAACACCGGGGAGCTGTTTTTT,CASRDSGTGNTGELFF
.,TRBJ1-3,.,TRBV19,TGTGCCAGTAGTATTGTTTGGGGAGCGGCTGGAAACACCATATATTTT,CASSIVWGAAGNTIYF
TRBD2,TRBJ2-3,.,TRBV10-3,TGTGCCACCATGGGGCGCGGACTAGCGGGAGGCGGTAGAGATACGCAGTATTTT,CATMGRGLAGGGRDTQYF
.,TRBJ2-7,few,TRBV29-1,TGCAGCGTTGGCTCCGCGTCCTACGAGCAGTACTTC,CSVGSASYEQYF
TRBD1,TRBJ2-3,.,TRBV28,TGTGCCAGCAGGGGACAGGGAGGGACAGATACGCAGTATTTT,CASRGQGGTDTQYF
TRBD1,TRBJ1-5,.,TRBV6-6,TGTGCCAGCAGTTACACCCAGGGGGGCCAGCCCCAGCATTTT,CASSYTQGGQPQHF
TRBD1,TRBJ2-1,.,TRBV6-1,TGTGCCAGCAGCGGGGACAGTTCCTACAATGAGCAGTTCTTC,CASSGDSSYNEQFF
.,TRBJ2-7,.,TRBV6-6,TGTGCCAGCCCATGGGGACAAGGGCCCAACTCCTACGAGCAGTACTTC,CASPWGQGPNSYEQYF
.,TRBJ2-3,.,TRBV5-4,TGTGCCAGCAGCTTGGAGGCAGGGGCAGATACGCAGTATTTT,CASSLEAGADTQYF
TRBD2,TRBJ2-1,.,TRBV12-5,TGTGCTAGTGGTTTGGTATTAGCGGGAGACCTCAATGAGCAGTTCTTC,CASGLVLAGDLNEQFF
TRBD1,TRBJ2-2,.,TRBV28,TGTGCCAGCAGTTTGCCTACCGGGACAGGGAACACCGGGGAGCTGTTTTTT,CASSLPTGTGNTGELFF
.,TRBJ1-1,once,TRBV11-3,TGTGCCAGCAGCTTAGACGGGGGAACAGAAGCTTTCTTT,CASSLDGGTEAFF
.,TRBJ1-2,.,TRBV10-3,TGTGCCATCAGTGAGCCGGGAATATCCGGCTACACCTTC,CAISEPGISGYTF
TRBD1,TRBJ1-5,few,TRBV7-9,TGTGCCAGCAGCTTGTCCGGGACAGGGAATGTTCAGCCCCAGCATTTT,CASSLSGTGNVQPQHF
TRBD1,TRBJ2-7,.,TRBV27,TGTGCCAGCAGTTTATCTGGGACAGGGAGGACCTACGAGCAGTACTTC,CASSLSGTGRTYEQYF
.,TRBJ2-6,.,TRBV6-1,TGTGCCAGCAGTGCCCCAGGGTTCTCTGGGGCCAACGTCCTGACTTTC,CASSAPGFSGANVLTF
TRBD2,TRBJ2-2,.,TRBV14,TGTGCCAGCAGCCCCGGGGGGGCAGGCGGGGAGCTGTTTTTT,CASSPGGAGGELFF
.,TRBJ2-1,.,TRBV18,TGTGCCAGCTCACCGACACGGACCTACAATGAGCAGTTCTTC,CASSPTRTYNEQFF
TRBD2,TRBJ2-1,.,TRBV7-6,TGTGCCAGCAGCTCATTGGGGACTAGCGGGAGGGCCCGGGAGCAGTTCTTC,CASSSLGTSGRAREQFF
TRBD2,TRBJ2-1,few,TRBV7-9,TGTGCCAGCAGCCCTATAGCGGGTCGCGCGGTCAATGAGCAGTTCTTC,CASSPIAGRAVNEQFF
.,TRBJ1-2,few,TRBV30,TGTGCCTGGAGTAAGACCGGGACATACTATGGCTACACCTTC,CAWSKTGTYYGYTF
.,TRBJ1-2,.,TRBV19,TGTGCCAGTAGTATCCTGGACAGCTTCTATGGCTACACCTTC,CASSILDSFYGYTF
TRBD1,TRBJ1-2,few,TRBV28,TGTGCCAGCAGACGCGCTCGAGGAGACAGGGGAACCTATGGCTACACCTTC,CASRRARGDRGTYGYTF
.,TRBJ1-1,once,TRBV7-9,TGTGCCAGCAACCAACTCATGAACACTGAAGCTTTCTTT,CASNQLMNTEAFF